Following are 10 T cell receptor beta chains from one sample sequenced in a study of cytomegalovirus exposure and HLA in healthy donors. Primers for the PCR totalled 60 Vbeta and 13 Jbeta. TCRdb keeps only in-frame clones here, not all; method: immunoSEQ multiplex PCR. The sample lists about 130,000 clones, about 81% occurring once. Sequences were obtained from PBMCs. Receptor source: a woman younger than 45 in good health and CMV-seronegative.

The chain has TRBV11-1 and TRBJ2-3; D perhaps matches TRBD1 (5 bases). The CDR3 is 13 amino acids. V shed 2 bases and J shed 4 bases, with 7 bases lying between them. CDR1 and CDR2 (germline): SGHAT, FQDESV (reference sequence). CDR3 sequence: CASSLWGADTQYF. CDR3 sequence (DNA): TGTGCCAGCAGCTTATGGGGCGCAGATACGCAGTATTTT.

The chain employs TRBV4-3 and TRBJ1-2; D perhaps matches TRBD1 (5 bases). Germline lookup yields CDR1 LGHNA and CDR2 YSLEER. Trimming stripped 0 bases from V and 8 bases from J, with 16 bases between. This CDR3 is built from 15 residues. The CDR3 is CASSQDEAGYGGYTF. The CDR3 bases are TGCGCCAGCAGCCAAGATGAAGCAGGGTATGGAGGCTACACCTTC.

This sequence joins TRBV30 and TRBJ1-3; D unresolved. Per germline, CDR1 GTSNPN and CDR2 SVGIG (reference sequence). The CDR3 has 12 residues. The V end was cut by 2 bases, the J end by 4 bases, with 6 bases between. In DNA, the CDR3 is TGTGCCTGGAGTCGCGGAGGAAACACCATATATTTT. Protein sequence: CAWSRGGNTIYF. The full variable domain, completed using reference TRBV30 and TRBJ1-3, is SQTIHQWPATLVQPVGSPLSLECTVEGTSNPNLYWYRQAAGRGLQLLFYSVGIGQISSEVPQNLSASRPQDRQFILSSKKLLLSDSGFYLCAWSRGGNTIYFGEGSWLTVV.

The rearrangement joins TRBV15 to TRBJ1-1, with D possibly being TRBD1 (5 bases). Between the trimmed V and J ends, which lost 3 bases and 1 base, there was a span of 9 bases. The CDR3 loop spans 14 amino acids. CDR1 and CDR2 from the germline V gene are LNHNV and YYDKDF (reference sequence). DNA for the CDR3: TGTGCCACCAGCAGGGGGAGGGGGAACACTGAAGCTTTCTTT. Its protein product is CATSRGRGNTEAFF.

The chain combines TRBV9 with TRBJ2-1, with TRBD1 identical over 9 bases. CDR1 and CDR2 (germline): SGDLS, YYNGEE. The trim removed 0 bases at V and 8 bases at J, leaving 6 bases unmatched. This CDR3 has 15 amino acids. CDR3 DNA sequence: TGTGCCAGCAGCGTAGGGGACAGGGCAGTTCATGAGCAGTTCTTC. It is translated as CASSVGDRAVHEQFF. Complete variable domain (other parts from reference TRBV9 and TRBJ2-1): DSGVTQTPKHLITATGQRVTLRCSPRSGDLSVYWYQQSLDQGLQFLIQYYNGEERAKGNILERFSAQQFPDLHSELNLSSLELGDSALYFCASSVGDRAVHEQFFGPGTRLTVL.

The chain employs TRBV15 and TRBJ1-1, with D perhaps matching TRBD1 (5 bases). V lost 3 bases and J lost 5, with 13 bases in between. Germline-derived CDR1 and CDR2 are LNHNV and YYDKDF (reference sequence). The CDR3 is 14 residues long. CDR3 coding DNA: TGTGCCACCAGCAGGGGGACCCGGGGGACTGAAGCTTTCTTT. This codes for CATSRGTRGTEAFF.

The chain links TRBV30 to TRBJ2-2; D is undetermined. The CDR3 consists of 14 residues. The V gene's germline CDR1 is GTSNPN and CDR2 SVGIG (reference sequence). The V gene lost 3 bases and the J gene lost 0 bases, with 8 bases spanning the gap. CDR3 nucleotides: TGTGCCTGGAGAGAGGTAACGAACACCGGGGAGCTGTTTTTT. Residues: CAWREVTNTGELFF.

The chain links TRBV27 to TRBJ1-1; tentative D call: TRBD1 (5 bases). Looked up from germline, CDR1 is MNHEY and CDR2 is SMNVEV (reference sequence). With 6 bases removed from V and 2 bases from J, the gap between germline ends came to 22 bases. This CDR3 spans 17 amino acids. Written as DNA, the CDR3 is TGTGCCAGCAGAAAAAATGGGGGGTACGGGTTCAACACTGAAGCTTTCTTT. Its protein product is CASRKNGGYGFNTEAFF.

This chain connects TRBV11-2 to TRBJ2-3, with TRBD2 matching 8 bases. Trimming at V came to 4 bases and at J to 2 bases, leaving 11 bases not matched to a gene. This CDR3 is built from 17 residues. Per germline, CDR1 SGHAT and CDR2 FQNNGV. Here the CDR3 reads CASSSGGSGGYTDTQYF. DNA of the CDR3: TGTGCCAGCAGCTCCGGGGGGAGCGGGGGTTACACAGATACGCAGTATTTT.

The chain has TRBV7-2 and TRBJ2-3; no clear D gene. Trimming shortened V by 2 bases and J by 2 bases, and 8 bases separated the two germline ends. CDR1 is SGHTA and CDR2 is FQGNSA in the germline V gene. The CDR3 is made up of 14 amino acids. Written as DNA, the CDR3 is TGTGCCAGCAGCTTAACGGTTACCACAGATACGCAGTATTTT. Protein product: CASSLTVTTDTQYF.